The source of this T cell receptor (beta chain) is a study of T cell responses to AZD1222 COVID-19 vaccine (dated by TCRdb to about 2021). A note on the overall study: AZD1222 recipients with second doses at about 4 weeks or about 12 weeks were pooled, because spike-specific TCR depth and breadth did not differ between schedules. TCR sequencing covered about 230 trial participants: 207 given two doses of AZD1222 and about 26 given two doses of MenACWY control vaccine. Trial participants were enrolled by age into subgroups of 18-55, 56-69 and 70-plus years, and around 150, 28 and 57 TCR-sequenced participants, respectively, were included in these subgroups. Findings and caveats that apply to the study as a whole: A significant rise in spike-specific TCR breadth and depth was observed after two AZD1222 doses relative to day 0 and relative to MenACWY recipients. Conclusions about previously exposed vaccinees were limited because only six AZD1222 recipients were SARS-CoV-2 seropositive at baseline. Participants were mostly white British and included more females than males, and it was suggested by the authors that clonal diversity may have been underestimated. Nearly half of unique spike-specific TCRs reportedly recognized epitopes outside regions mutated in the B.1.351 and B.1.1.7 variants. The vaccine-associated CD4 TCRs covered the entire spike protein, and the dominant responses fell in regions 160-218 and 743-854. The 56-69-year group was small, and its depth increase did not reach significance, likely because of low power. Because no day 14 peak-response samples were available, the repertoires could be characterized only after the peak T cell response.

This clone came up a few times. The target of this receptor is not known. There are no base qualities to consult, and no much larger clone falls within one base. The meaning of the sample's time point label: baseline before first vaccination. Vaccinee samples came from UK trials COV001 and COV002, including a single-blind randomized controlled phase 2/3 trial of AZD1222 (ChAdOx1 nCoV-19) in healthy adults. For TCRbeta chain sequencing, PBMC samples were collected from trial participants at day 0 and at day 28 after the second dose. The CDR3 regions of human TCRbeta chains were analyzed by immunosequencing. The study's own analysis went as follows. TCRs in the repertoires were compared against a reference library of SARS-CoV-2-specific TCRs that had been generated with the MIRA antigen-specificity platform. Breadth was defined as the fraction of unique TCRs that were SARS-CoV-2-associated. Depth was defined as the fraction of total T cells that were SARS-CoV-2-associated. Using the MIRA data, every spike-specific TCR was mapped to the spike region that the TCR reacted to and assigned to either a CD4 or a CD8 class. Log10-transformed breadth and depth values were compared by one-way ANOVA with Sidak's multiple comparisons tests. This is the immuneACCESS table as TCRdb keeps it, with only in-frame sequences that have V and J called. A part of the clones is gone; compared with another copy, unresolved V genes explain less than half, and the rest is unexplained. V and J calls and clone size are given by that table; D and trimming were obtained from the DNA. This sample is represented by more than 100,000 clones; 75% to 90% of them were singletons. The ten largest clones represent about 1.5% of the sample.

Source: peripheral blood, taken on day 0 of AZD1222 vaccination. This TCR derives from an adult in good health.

The CDR3 region has the sequence CASSVGIQTPGNSPLHF. At the DNA level, the sequence is TGCGCCAGCAGCGTCGGGATCCAGACTCCGGGTAATTCACCCCTCCACTTT. The rearrangement joined TRBV5-1 to TRBJ1-6; the D gene cannot be resolved reliably. From its cysteine to its phenylalanine, the CDR3 spans 17 amino acids. This entry keeps only the CDR3 DNA: 51 bases, framed from base 1. V sheds 4 bases and J sheds 6 bases, leaving 20 bases between their ends. The CDR1 and CDR2 encoded by the germline V gene are SGHRS and YFSETQ.